The entry below describes one TCR beta chain. This clonotype was counted between two and nine times. No cognate antigen has been identified for it. Nothing much larger sits one base from this clone, and base qualities are not available. Reading from cysteine to phenylalanine, the CDR3 counts 15 amino acids. Here the CDR3 DNA is all that survives: 45 bases in frame from base 1. According to the germline V gene, CDR1 reads MNHEY and CDR2 reads SVGAGI. V loses 0 bases, J loses 0 bases, and the germline ends lie 6 bases apart. Library generation was performed with multiplex PCR. The sample was run on an Illumina HiSeq 4000. iRepertoire HTBI primers and Arm-PCR amplification of CDR3 regions were used to construct TCR beta libraries. PCR products were gel purified before sequencing. Turning to the authors' computational methods: Gene usage analysis of CDR3 amino acid clonotypes used the roughly 60 TRBV and around 13 TRBJ segments found across samples. Filtered high-quality paired reads were merged into contigs using COPE and FqMerger. BLAST was used to align contigs to IMGT TRBV, TRBD and TRBJ reference genes, and CDR3 was defined according to IMGT. Clonotypes above 0.1% frequency were classified as highly expanded clones. Shannon entropy was used to measure repertoire diversity, and the Gini coefficient was used to measure V-J evenness. A clonotype found in more than one individual was treated as public. TCRdb reprocessing: public reads trimmed at Q25 with fastp, clones called with MiXCR, in-frame beta chains kept. Rows with one shared CDR3 protein collapse into an entry with the most common genes and DNA. TCRdb's processing, not the authors', yielded these V and J calls. The sample table holds a few hundred thousand distinct CDR3 sequences, of which roughly a quarter were seen once. The ten largest account for 26% of the sample.

The data derive from a study of regulatory T cells in long-lasting Graves disease (TCRdb year 2021). At the level of the whole study: To count as having persistent Graves' disease, a patient had to have received antithyroid drug treatment for over 5 years with TSH receptor autoantibodies remaining persistently positive. The study was conducted in China and was registered as a clinical trial. Patients with persistent Graves' disease were compared with patients with newly diagnosed Graves' disease using TCR sequencing and RNA sequencing of peripheral blood. In the clinical cohort, patients with persistent Graves' disease had used antithyroid drugs for an average of about 10.3 years. TCR sequencing covered some 13 persistent and around 20 newly diagnosed Graves' disease patients, 33 samples in total. General findings and caveats noted by the study authors: The authors acknowledged the small sample size as a limitation that may reduce accuracy. Only the TCR beta chain was sequenced and analyzed. The study examined only peripheral blood because the primary lesion, thyroid tissue, could not be accessed. Preferential use of TRBV28, TRBJ1-2 and TRBJ2-5 was observed in persistent disease, whereas TRBV20-1 and TRBJ2-1 were favored in newly diagnosed disease. A larger number of public clonotypes was shared among persistent patients (more than 2,500) than among newly diagnosed patients (around 970). Compared with newly diagnosed patients, patients with persistent Graves' disease had lower TCR Shannon entropy and fewer highly expanded clones, which suggests clonal expansion.

The intended sense of this specimen's time point label: persistent/refractory GD, antithyroid drugs over 5 years with positive TRAb. RNA was extracted from PBMCs in TRIzol for both TCR sequencing and RNA sequencing. Graves' disease was diagnosed according to American Thyroid Association guidelines. Recruitment of patients was carried out at an endocrinology department in Xi'an, China. Each patient gave approximately 10 milliliters of peripheral blood, collected in an EDTA anticoagulant tube. Ficoll Paque Plus density gradient separation was used to isolate PBMCs, and no further T cell sorting was done. An Agilent 2100 Bioanalyzer and agarose gel were used to check RNA quality, and a NanoDrop 2000 was used to measure RNA concentration.

Material: peripheral blood mononuclear cells (PBMCs), obtained when the disease was refractory, from a patient treated with antithyroid drugs. The chain is encoded by TRBV6-5 joined to TRBJ1-5; the D gene cannot be resolved reliably. This TCR was recovered from a female donor with Graves disease. The nucleotide sequence is given as TGTGCCAGCAGTTACTCGATGGGTAGCAATCAGCCCCAGCATTTT. Its coded protein is CASSYSMGSNQPQHF.